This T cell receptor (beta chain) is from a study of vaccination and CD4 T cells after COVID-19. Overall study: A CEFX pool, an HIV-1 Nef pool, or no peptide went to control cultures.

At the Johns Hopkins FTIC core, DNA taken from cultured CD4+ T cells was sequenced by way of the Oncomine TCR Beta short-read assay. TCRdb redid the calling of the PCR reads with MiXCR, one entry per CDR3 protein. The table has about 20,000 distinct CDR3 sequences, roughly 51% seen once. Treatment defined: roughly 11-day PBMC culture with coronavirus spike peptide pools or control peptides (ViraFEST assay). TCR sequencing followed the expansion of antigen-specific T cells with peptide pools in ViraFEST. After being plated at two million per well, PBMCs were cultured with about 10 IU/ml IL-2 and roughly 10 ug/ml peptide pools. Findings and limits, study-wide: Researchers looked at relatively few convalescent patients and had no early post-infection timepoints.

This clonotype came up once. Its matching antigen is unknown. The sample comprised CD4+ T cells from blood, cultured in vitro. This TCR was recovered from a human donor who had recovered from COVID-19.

CDR3 in DNA: TGCGCCAGCAGCGCGGGGTACCCCAACTTCTACGAGCAGTACTTC. Its translation is CASSAGYPNFYEQYF. The chain is built from TRBV5-1 and TRBJ2-7; possibly TRBD2 for D (6 bases). The CDR3 is made up of 15 amino acids. The germline gives CDR1 SGHRS, CDR2 YFSETQ. V gave up 4 bases and J gave up 3 bases, with 17 bases separating them. Combining the CDR3 with reference TRBV5-1 and TRBJ2-7 gives the whole variable domain KAGVTQTPRYLIKTRGQQVTLSCSPISGHRSVSWYQQTPGQGLQFLFEYFSETQRNKGNFPGRFSGRQFSNSRSEMNVSTLELGDSALYLCASSAGYPNFYEQYFGPGTRLTVT.